The 26 T cell receptor beta chains below come from one sample, sequenced in a study of OX40 agonist ivuxolimab in advanced cancers. TCRdb's copy holds only in-frame clones and misses some; the assay was immunoSEQ multiplex PCR. The repertoire holds around 140,000 clones, just over 90% seen once, with 1% in the top ten. The sample here was CD4+ or CD8+ T cells sorted from blood, taken in a trial of the OX40 agonist ivuxolimab. The receptors here all came from an adult with an advanced solid tumor such as melanoma, head and neck, liver or kidney cancer.

The chain links TRBV11-2 to TRBJ2-7; D gene uncertain. The CDR3 extends over 13 amino acids. The ends were cut back, 2 bases at V and 2 bases at J, with 7 bases in the middle. Germline CDR1 reads SGHAT; CDR2 reads FQNNGV. The chain's CDR3 is CASSLLFTYEQYF. CDR3 DNA: TGTGCCAGCAGCTTATTATTCACCTACGAGCAGTACTTC.

The chain recombines TRBV4-3 with TRBJ1-1; possible D gene TRBD1, 5 bases. The CDR3 extends over 14 amino acids. Trimming shortened V by 4 bases and J by 0 bases, and 9 bases separated the two germline ends. Germline CDR1 reads LGHNA; CDR2 reads YSLEER. The CDR3 sequence: CASSRGTVNTEAFF. CDR3 bases: TGCGCCAGCAGCCGGGGGACGGTGAACACTGAAGCTTTCTTT.

This chain uses TRBV13 with TRBJ1-3, with D unresolved. V shed 1 base and J shed 0 bases, with 10 bases lying between them. The length of the CDR3 is 16 residues. Per germline, CDR1 PRHDT and CDR2 FYEKMQ (reference sequence). The CDR3: CASSLEALSSGNTIYF. Written as DNA, the CDR3 is TGTGCCAGCAGCTTAGAAGCGTTAAGCTCTGGAAACACCATATATTTT.

The chain combines TRBV5-4 with TRBJ1-5; D might be TRBD1 (5 bases). CDR1 and CDR2 (germline): SGHNT, YYREEE (reference sequence). This CDR3 contains 15 residues. V dropped 4 bases and J dropped 0 bases, with 11 bases sitting between them. CDR3 loop: CASSGGAFSNQPQHF. The CDR3, as DNA: TGTGCCAGCAGCGGGGGAGCATTTAGCAATCAGCCCCAGCATTTT.

This chain links TRBV28 with TRBJ1-1; D not resolved. Trimming took off 8 bases at V and 7 bases at J, with 11 bases between the two ends. The CDR3 contains 11 residues. Germline CDR1 and CDR2: MDHEN and SYDVKM. Written as DNA, the CDR3 is TGTGCCAGCTCGGTGGGTCTTGAAGCTTTCTTT. It is translated as CASSVGLEAFF.

The V and J genes are TRBV29-1 and TRBJ1-1; TRBD1 matches at 8 bases. CDR1 and CDR2 from the germline V gene are SQVTM and ANQGSEA. The CDR3 extends over 13 amino acids. With 4 bases clipped from V and 1 base from J, the junction kept 2 bases outside the gene matches. CDR3: CSVVGTGNTEAFF. DNA of the CDR3: TGCAGCGTTGTGGGGACAGGGAACACTGAAGCTTTCTTT.

This clone was detected only once. The chain joins TRBV6-1 to TRBJ2-2; D unresolved. This CDR3 has 14 amino acids. V gave up 6 bases and J gave up 5 bases, with 13 bases separating them. Germline V gene sequence: CDR1 MNHNS, CDR2 SASEGT. The CDR3 nucleotides read TGTGCCAGCAGAACCGGGCCCTCGACCGGGGAGCTGTTTTTT. This encodes CASRTGPSTGELFF.

This chain joins TRBV10-3 and TRBJ2-7; 7 bases are a match to TRBD2. The CDR3 is 12 amino acids. The V gene end was trimmed by 8 bases and the J gene end by 4 bases; junction bases not matched to a gene: 5. The germline V gene has CDR1 ENHRY and CDR2 SYGVKD. The CDR3 reads CAIGLEGYEQYF. CDR3 bases: TGTGCCATCGGACTAGAGGGATACGAGCAGTACTTC.

The chain recombines TRBV6-5 with TRBJ1-3, with D unresolved. V lost 8 bases to trimming and J lost 1 base, with 9 bases between them. Looked up from germline, CDR1 is MNHEY and CDR2 is SVGAGI. This CDR3 spans 13 amino acids. The CDR3 DNA is TGTGCCAGCCTGCAGCCATCTGGAAACACCATATATTTT. This translates into CASLQPSGNTIYF.

The gene calls are TRBV7-7 and TRBJ1-3, with a tentative D call TRBD1 (5 bases). V lost 1 base to trimming and J lost 4 bases, with 5 bases between them. CDR3 length equals 13 residues. The germline CDR1 and CDR2 sequences are SSHAT and FNYEAQ (reference sequence). The CDR3 coding sequence is TGTGCCAGCAGCTTAGAGGGGGGAAACACCATATATTTT. Its translation is CASSLEGGNTIYF.

CDR3 bases: TGTGCCAGCAGCGTAGGCGGGGGAGGTAACTATGGCTACACCTTC. It encodes CASSVGGGGNYGYTF. The chain employs TRBV9 and TRBJ1-2; the D gene is possibly TRBD1 (5 bases). From germline, CDR1 is SGDLS and CDR2 YYNGEE. The CDR3 length is 15 residues. V was cut by 0 bases and J by 1 base, with 10 bases left in between.

The J gene is TRBJ2-2, the V gene TRBV11-2; D gene unclear. Germline V gene data show CDR1 as SGHAT and CDR2 as FQNNGV. The ends were cut back, 2 bases at V and 0 bases at J, with 1 base in the middle. The CDR3 runs 13 residues. The CDR3 nucleotides are TGTGCCAGCAGCTTATCGAACACCGGGGAGCTGTTTTTT. It translates to CASSLSNTGELFF.

The J gene is TRBJ1-2, the V gene TRBV23-1, with D possibly TRBD1 on 6 matching bases. TRBV23-1 is flagged as an ORF with uncertain function. CDR3 length: 15 residues. Trimming removed 0 bases from V and 4 bases from J, with 12 bases in between. The CDR3 here is CASSQSNGGTYGYTF. CDR3 bases: TGCGCCAGCAGTCAATCAAATGGGGGCACCTATGGCTACACCTTC.

The V call is TRBV4-1, the J call TRBJ2-5; tentatively, D is TRBD1 (5 bases). V lost 2 bases and J lost 3, with 16 bases in between. CDR3 length equals 16 residues. Germline CDR1 is MGHRA and CDR2 is YSYEKL. CDR3: CASSQRHATDEETQYF. The CDR3 region has the DNA TGCGCCAGCAGCCAACGGCACGCGACAGACGAAGAGACCCAGTACTTC.

The rearrangement links TRBV5-1 to TRBJ2-2, with D perhaps being TRBD1 or TRBD2 (5 bases each). The CDR3 runs to 16 residues. The germline V gene has CDR1 SGHRS and CDR2 YFSETQ. V was pared by 3 bases and J by 4 bases, with 16 bases between. The CDR3 DNA reads as TGCGCCAGCAGCTCCTCCGGGACCCGAGGCACCGGGGAGCTGTTTTTT. The encoded protein is CASSSSGTRGTGELFF.

The gene calls are TRBV9 and TRBJ2-3; no definite D call. The germline V gene has CDR1 SGDLS and CDR2 YYNGEE. V lost 0 bases to trimming and J lost 3 bases, with 11 bases between them. The CDR3 runs 15 residues. DNA for the CDR3: TGTGCCAGCAGCGTAGGTTGGCGTGGTACAGATACGCAGTATTTT. The encoded protein is CASSVGWRGTDTQYF.

The rearrangement joins TRBV5-4 to TRBJ2-5; 8 bases fit TRBD2. V was pared by 4 bases and J by 2 bases, with 10 bases of the junction left unmatched. There are 16 residues in the CDR3. Germline V gene data show CDR1 as SGHNT and CDR2 as YYREEE (reference sequence). CDR3 region: CASSQDRSGGQETQYF. The DNA for the CDR3 is TGTGCCAGCAGCCAAGATCGGAGCGGGGGTCAAGAGACCCAGTACTTC.

The V and J genes are TRBV6-1 and TRBJ1-5; D might be TRBD1 (6 bases). The CDR3 extends over 19 amino acids. Germline loops: CDR1 MNHNS, CDR2 SASEGT. Trimming removed 0 bases from V and 1 base from J, with 19 bases in between. The CDR3 region has the DNA TGTGCCAGCAGTGAAGCAGAGCGATGGGCAGGGGTAAGCAATCAGCCCCAGCATTTT. Encoded protein: CASSEAERWAGVSNQPQHF.

V is TRBV7-2 and J is TRBJ1-3; the D gene is possibly TRBD1 (6 bases). There are 18 residues in the CDR3. V lost 3 bases and J lost 3, with 21 bases in between. CDR1 and CDR2 from the germline V gene are SGHTA and FQGNSA. CDR3 sequence: CASSFQVGADRLGNTIYF. The CDR3 DNA follows: TGTGCCAGCAGCTTTCAAGTCGGCGCGGACAGACTTGGAAACACCATATATTTT.

The rearrangement uses TRBV5-4 and TRBJ2-3; 10 nucleotides line up with TRBD2. The CDR3 spans 17 residues. Per germline, CDR1 SGHNT and CDR2 YYREEE (reference sequence). Germline trimming cut 4 bases from V and 5 bases from J; bases unmatched to any gene: 13. This CDR3 is CASSLDSGGPSGDTQYF. The DNA for the CDR3 is TGTGCCAGCAGCCTCGATAGCGGGGGGCCTAGCGGAGATACGCAGTATTTT.

J is TRBJ2-5 and V is TRBV15, with a possible D match to TRBD2 (6 bases). This CDR3 is 15 amino acids long. Trimming left V 5 bases short and J 5 bases short, with 18 bases between. Germline CDR1 reads LNHNV; CDR2 reads YYDKDF (reference sequence). CDR3 nucleotide sequence: TGTGCCACCAGCCCTCCTCTAGCGAGCGGGGAGACCCAGTACTTC. Translation: CATSPPLASGETQYF.

This clone occurred a few times. V is TRBV5-8 and J is TRBJ1-5; no clear D gene. The CDR3 has 12 amino acids. Trimming took off 3 bases at V and 7 bases at J, with 8 bases between the two ends. Germline values: CDR1 SGHTS, CDR2 YDEGEE. This CDR3 reads CASSSGRQPQHF. CDR3 DNA: TGTGCCAGCAGCTCTGGACGGCAGCCCCAGCATTTT.

The chain links TRBV20-1 to TRBJ2-1, with unresolved D. CDR3 length: 10 residues. Germline-derived CDR1 and CDR2 are DFQATT and SNEGSKA (reference sequence). Trimming removed 6 bases at V and 10 bases at J, with 10 bases between. For the CDR3, the DNA is TGCAGTGCCAGTACGGGCGAGCAGTTCTTC. Translating it yields CSASTGEQFF.

Details on this clone: Different DNA sequences within this sample yield the same CDR3. This sequence joins TRBV6-6 and TRBJ1-2, with no clear D. In germline, CDR1 is MNHNY, CDR2 SVGAGI (reference sequence). Deletions cut 2 bases from V and 1 base from J, with 11 bases between. CDR3 length: 15 residues. The CDR3 region is CASSYPPPDNYGYTF. CDR3 coding DNA: TGTGCCAGCAGTTACCCCCCCCCAGATAACTATGGCTACACCTTC.

This chain joins TRBV4-2 and TRBJ2-2; either TRBD1 or TRBD2 may fit D (5 bases each). Germline V gene lookup returns CDR1 LGHNA and CDR2 YNFKEQ. The ends were cut back, 5 bases at V and 6 bases at J, with 10 bases in the middle. This CDR3 is 13 amino acids long. The CDR3, as DNA: TGTGCCAGCAGCGCCCGGGACCCCGGGGAGCTGTTTTTT. Residues: CASSARDPGELFF.

With regard to this clone: The identical CDR3 is also encoded by other nucleotide sequences in the sample. The chain recombines TRBV18 with TRBJ2-5; D remains ambiguous. The V and J ends lost 4 bases and 1 base respectively, with 7 bases between them. The CDR3 is 13 amino acids. In germline, CDR1 is KGHSH, CDR2 LQKENI. The CDR3 spells CASSQGAQETQYF. In DNA form, the CDR3 reads TGTGCCAGCTCACAAGGCGCCCAAGAGACCCAGTACTTC.